The next 14 T cell receptor beta chains were all read from a single sample in a study of naive and memory T cell subsets. The beta constant-region primer was an equimolar mix of two oligonucleotides covering TRBC1 and TRBC2. TCRdb analysed the UMI-ligation and nested PCR reads with MiXCR anew, one entry per CDR3 protein. Of about 85,000 distinct CDR3 sequences listed, less than 15% are singletons. Sample: central memory CD4+ T cells from blood. The receptors were gathered from a human donor in good health.

This clonotype appeared a few times. The DNA of the CDR3 is TGTGCCAGCACCCTCCCTCCGAGCACAGATACGCAGTATTTT. This gives the protein CASTLPPSTDTQYF. The chain carries TRBV7-9 and TRBJ2-3; D gene ambiguous. The V and J ends lost 7 bases and 0 bases respectively, with 11 bases between them. CDR3 length: 14 residues. CDR1 is SEHNR, CDR2 FQNEAQ, per germline (reference sequence).

This clonotype came up a few times. The CDR3 DNA reads as TGCGCCAGCAGCCAACTAGCGGGCGGGCCCTACGAGCAGTACTTC. Translating it yields CASSQLAGGPYEQYF. The chain links TRBV4-3 to TRBJ2-7; the match to TRBD2 covers 8 bases. The length of the CDR3 is 15 residues. The J segment lost 2 bases and the V segment lost 2 bases, leaving 5 bases of the junction unmatched. Germline V gene sequence: CDR1 LGHNA, CDR2 YSLEER.

The chain has TRBV10-3 and TRBJ2-7; 12 bases line up with TRBD2. The V and J ends lost 6 bases and 4 bases, in that order; junction bases with no gene match: 4. CDR1 is ENHRY and CDR2 is SYGVKD in the germline V gene. This CDR3 is 14 amino acids long. This CDR3 is CAISSTSGRYEQYF. In DNA form, the CDR3 reads TGTGCCATCAGCTCCACTAGCGGGAGGTACGAGCAGTACTTC.

Many counts were recorded for this clonotype. The chain couples TRBV29-1 to TRBJ2-7; the match to TRBD2 covers 10 bases. The CDR3 consists of 13 residues. The V segment lost 4 bases and the J segment 6 bases; nucleotides outside the gene matches: 6. Germline CDR1 SQVTM, CDR2 ANQGSEA. CDR3 nucleotide sequence: TGCAGCGTTGTGGGACTAGCGCAGGGCGAGCAGTACTTC. This gives the protein CSVVGLAQGEQYF.

This clonotype appeared many times. In DNA, the CDR3 is TGTGCCAGCAGTACCAACTCCTACGAGCAGTACTTC. Its translation is CASSTNSYEQYF. The rearrangement joins TRBV6-6 to TRBJ2-7; no clear D gene. The CDR3 is made up of 12 amino acids. Trimming removed 5 bases from V and 0 bases from J, with 5 bases in between. The germline gives CDR1 MNHNY, CDR2 SVGAGI (reference sequence).

This chain joins TRBV25-1 and TRBJ2-1; 11 bases agree with TRBD2. The ends lost 7 bases at V and 7 bases at J; junction bases unmatched: 6. The CDR3 has 14 residues. Germline-derived CDR1 and CDR2 are MGHDK and SYGVNS. CDR3 in DNA: TGTGCCAGCACAACTAGCGGGAGAGGGAATGAGCAGTTCTTC. This sequence encodes CASTTSGRGNEQFF.

This clonotype was counted at least ten times. The rearrangement uses TRBV20-1 and TRBJ2-1, with 11 bases lining up with TRBD2. The CDR3 covers 16 residues. Germline V CDR1 and CDR2: DFQATT, SNEGSKA (reference sequence). The V segment lost 3 bases and the J segment 13 bases; nucleotides outside the gene matches: 17. CDR3: CSARWRGAGLAGGQFF. The CDR3 DNA follows: TGCAGTGCTAGGTGGAGGGGCGCCGGTCTAGCGGGGGGCCAGTTCTTC.

This rearrangement joins TRBV27 to TRBJ2-1; D may be TRBD2 (5 bases). The CDR3 loop spans 17 amino acids. The germline V and J ends were trimmed by 7 bases and 0 bases, with 19 bases remaining between them. The germline CDR1 and CDR2 sequences are MNHEY and SMNVEV (reference sequence). The CDR3 protein is CASTQLGLNPSYNEQFF. CDR3 in DNA: TGTGCCAGCACCCAACTAGGGCTAAACCCCTCCTACAATGAGCAGTTCTTC.

The chain couples TRBV12-3 or TRBV12-4 to TRBJ1-2; the match to TRBD1 covers 10 bases. With V trimmed by 4 bases and J by 8 bases, 4 bases remained unmatched. The CDR3 is made up of 13 amino acids. CDR3 region: CASSSRQGAGYTF. For the CDR3, the DNA is TGTGCCAGCAGTTCCAGACAGGGGGCCGGCTACACCTTC.

This clonotype was picked up many times. V usage is TRBV7-6 and J usage is TRBJ2-2; D is ambiguous. The CDR3 totals 15 residues. The V gene lost 4 bases and the J gene lost 4 bases, with 13 bases spanning the gap. Per germline, CDR1 SGHVS and CDR2 FNYEAQ. The CDR3 DNA follows: TGTGCCAGCAGCTCTGGATTCTCGCGCACCGGGGAGCTGTTTTTT. Translation gives CASSSGFSRTGELFF.

V and J are TRBV6-2 or TRBV6-3 and TRBJ2-5; TRBD2 agrees at 7 bases. Germline assignment: CDR1 MNHEY and CDR2 SVGEGT. V dropped 7 bases and J dropped 2; count of bases not matched to a gene: 4. The CDR3 spans 13 residues. DNA of the CDR3: TGTGCCAGCATGAGTAGCGGGCAAGAGACCCAGTACTTC. Its translation: CASMSSGQETQYF.

This clonotype has only a few counts. V and J are TRBV29-1 and TRBJ2-7; TRBD2 matches at 15 bases. V dropped 6 bases and J dropped 1; count of bases not matched to a gene: 4. The germline gives CDR1 SQVTM, CDR2 ANQGSEA. This CDR3 is built from 15 residues. CDR3 DNA sequence: TGCAGCGTCGACGGACTAGCGGGAGGGTCCTACGAGCAGTACTTC. Its protein product is CSVDGLAGGSYEQYF.

This clonotype came up a few times. The rearrangement links TRBV7-8 to TRBJ1-4, with D uncertain. The V gene lost 1 base and the J gene lost 5 bases, with 11 bases spanning the gap. Germline loops: CDR1 SGHVS, CDR2 FQNEAQ. The CDR3 loop spans 15 amino acids. In nucleotides, the CDR3 is TGTGCCAGCAGCTTAGGACGGGCAGCAAATGAAAAACTGTTTTTT. This codes for CASSLGRAANEKLFF.

The chain joins TRBV30 to TRBJ1-1; 7 bases are shared with TRBD1. The CDR3 has 13 residues. Germline values: CDR1 GTSNPN, CDR2 SVGIG (reference sequence). V lost 4 bases to trimming and J lost 4 bases; unmatched junction nucleotides: 6. DNA for the CDR3: TGTGCCTGGAATAAGGGGGCGGCCACTGAAGCTTTCTTT. This gives the protein CAWNKGAATEAFF.